Below are 21 T cell receptor beta chains sequenced from a single sample in a study of cytomegalovirus exposure and HLA in healthy donors. Primers for the PCR totalled 60 Vbeta and 13 Jbeta. Repertoires were generated with immunoSEQ multiplex PCR, while TCRdb's copy carries only in-frame clones and drops some. The table shows approximately 86,000 clones, with less than 85% occurring only once. Material: PBMCs. The source is a middle-aged man in good health and CMV-seropositive.

The V and J genes are TRBV7-2 and TRBJ2-3, with 8 bases identical to TRBD2. The CDR3 length is 16 residues. Trimming removed 1 base from V and 1 base from J; junction bases left unmatched: 4. Germline V lookup: CDR1 SGHTA, CDR2 FQGNSA. The CDR3 sequence is CASSLGSGVRTDTQYF. DNA of the CDR3: TGTGCCAGCAGCTTAGGTAGCGGGGTGCGCACAGATACGCAGTATTTT.

About this clone itself: At the DNA level, this CDR3 is encoded by other sequences in the same sample as well. The gene calls are TRBV5-6 and TRBJ2-3; D ambiguous. Between the trimmed V and J ends, which lost 0 bases and 0 bases, there was a span of 11 bases. This CDR3 contains 16 residues. The germline CDR1 and CDR2 sequences are SGHDT and YYEEEE. CDR3 nucleotide sequence: TGTGCCAGCAGCTTGGGAAGCGCAAGAAGCACAGATACGCAGTATTTT. Translating gives CASSLGSARSTDTQYF.

This chain uses TRBV6-1 with TRBJ1-5; D is perhaps TRBD1 (5 bases). This CDR3 contains 14 residues. Trimming took off 6 bases at V and 4 bases at J, with 13 bases between the two ends. CDR1 is MNHNS, CDR2 SASEGT, per germline. CDR3 region: CASRALGGNQPQHF. DNA for the CDR3: TGTGCCAGCAGGGCCTTGGGGGGGAATCAGCCCCAGCATTTT.

The chain links TRBV6-5 to TRBJ2-4; 9 positions match TRBD2. Trimming took 0 bases from V and 10 from J; bases not matched to a gene: 10. The CDR3 contains 16 residues. The V gene's germline CDR1 is MNHEY and CDR2 SVGAGI. Here the CDR3 DNA reads TGTGCCAGCAGTTACTCAGGAGCGGGGGGCCTCCGGATTCAGTACTTC. This sequence encodes CASSYSGAGGLRIQYF.

The rearrangement joins TRBV28 to TRBJ1-2; 8 bases are a match to TRBD1. The CDR3 sequence is 17 residues long. Trimming removed 8 bases from V and 3 bases from J; junction bases left unmatched: 17. Per germline, CDR1 MDHEN and CDR2 SYDVKM. Here the CDR3 DNA reads TGTGCCAGCGTATCCGGGACAGGCCTCATTAGGGACTATGGCTACACCTTC. Residues: CASVSGTGLIRDYGYTF.

The CDR3 here is CASSFPGGEQYF. CDR3 bases: TGTGCCAGCAGCTTTCCTGGGGGCGAGCAGTACTTC. The V and J genes are TRBV7-9 and TRBJ2-5, with D possibly being TRBD1 or TRBD2 (5 bases each). The end of the DNA fits TRBJ2-7 better, so the J call may be wrong. The CDR3 has 12 amino acids. Germline values: CDR1 SEHNR, CDR2 FQNEAQ (reference sequence).

This clone is a singleton in its sample. This chain connects TRBV21-1 to TRBJ2-5; the table calls TRBD1, which could not be checked here. TRBV21-1 has pseudogene status. CDR3 length: 15 residues. This CDR3 reads CASSKGSGSEETQYF. The CDR3 DNA is TGTGCCAGCAGCAAAGGCTCAGGGTCGGAAGAGACCCAGTACTTC.

The rearrangement links TRBV28 to TRBJ2-7; tentatively, D is TRBD2 (5 bases). The length of the CDR3 is 14 residues. Germline CDR1 is MDHEN and CDR2 is SYDVKM. V gave up 7 bases and J gave up 5 bases, with 18 bases separating them. The CDR3 spells CASKRWSSGDEQYF. The CDR3 DNA follows: TGTGCCAGCAAACGTTGGAGCTCCGGGGACGAGCAGTACTTC.

The rearrangement links TRBV4-1 to TRBJ2-7; D is undetermined. The ends were cut back, 2 bases at V and 3 bases at J, with 8 bases in the middle. Looked up from germline, CDR1 is MGHRA and CDR2 is YSYEKL. CDR3 length: 13 residues. In DNA, the CDR3 is TGCGCCAGCAGCCAACGGCTAGTCTACGAGCAGTACTTC. It is translated as CASSQRLVYEQYF.

The CDR3 DNA reads as TGTGCCAGCAGCACGCCGACAGGGGTATCGGGCTACACCTTC. As protein: CASSTPTGVSGYTF. This rearrangement joins TRBV11-2 to TRBJ1-2; TRBD1 aligns across 8 bases. Germline CDR1 reads SGHAT; CDR2 reads FQNNGV. The CDR3 is made up of 14 amino acids. V shed 5 bases and J 8 bases; nucleotides not matched to a gene: 10. Looking up the rest from reference TRBV11-2 and TRBJ1-2 gives the full variable domain: EAGVAQSPRYKIIEKRQSVAFWCNPISGHATLYWYQQILGQGPKLLIQFQNNGVVDDSQLPKDRFSAERLKGVDSTLKIQPAKLEDSAVYLCASSTPTGVSGYTFGSGTRLTVV.

This clone has just a few counts. The chain uses TRBV11-3 and TRBJ2-1; 14 nucleotides line up with TRBD2. This CDR3 contains 20 residues. The junction had 14 bases not matched to a gene; V was cut back by 1 base and J by 6 bases. Germline CDR1 SGHNT, CDR2 YENEEA. CDR3 sequence (DNA): TGTGCCAGCAGCTTAGCGTCGGGACTAGCGGGGGACAACCTAAGCAATGAGCAGTTCTTC. Translation: CASSLASGLAGDNLSNEQFF.

This clone was counted only a few times. V gene TRBV2 combines with J gene TRBJ2-7; 9 bases line up with TRBD1. J lost 5 bases, V lost 3 bases, and 8 bases had no gene match. This CDR3 is built from 15 residues. Per the germline V gene, CDR1 is SNHLY and CDR2 is FYNNEI. CDR3 sequence reads: CASSEGTGFLHEQYF. CDR3 sequence (DNA): TGTGCCAGCAGTGAGGGGACAGGGTTTCTCCACGAGCAGTACTTC.

The chain combines TRBV7-9 with TRBJ1-3; perhaps TRBD1 as D (5 bases). Germline values: CDR1 SEHNR, CDR2 FQNEAQ (reference sequence). CDR3 length: 16 amino acids. Trimming cost V 1 base and J 2 bases, with 12 bases left between them. CDR3 DNA: TGTGCCAGCAGCTTAGGGGTCGGGGGTACTGGAAACACCATATATTTT. Translated, it gives CASSLGVGGTGNTIYF. The full variable domain, completed using reference TRBV7-9 and TRBJ1-3, is DTGVSQNPRHKITKRGQNVTFRCDPISEHNRLYWYRQTLGQGPEFLTYFQNEAQLEKSRLLSDRFSAERPKGSFSTLEIQRTEQGDSAMYLCASSLGVGGTGNTIYFGEGSWLTVV.

Comment on this clone: Other DNA sequences of this sample code for an identical CDR3. The rearrangement joins TRBV6-6 to TRBJ2-2, with D perhaps matching TRBD2 (6 bases). The CDR3 spans 15 residues. V lost 6 bases to trimming and J lost 2 bases, with 13 bases between them. From germline, CDR1 is MNHNY and CDR2 SVGAGI (reference sequence). CDR3 residues: CASRGGRTNTGELFF. CDR3 sequence (DNA): TGTGCCAGCAGGGGGGGACGGACTAACACCGGGGAGCTGTTTTTT.

The chain joins TRBV5-1 to TRBJ2-5; 9 bases are shared with TRBD1. With V trimmed by 5 bases and J by 5 bases, 10 bases remained unmatched. The CDR3 is 15 residues long. Per germline, CDR1 SGHRS and CDR2 YFSETQ. CDR3 bases: TGCGCCAGCAGTCAAATCGGACAGGGGAGCGAGACCCAGTACTTC. It translates to CASSQIGQGSETQYF. The complete variable domain, with remaining parts taken from reference TRBV5-1 and TRBJ2-5, reads KAGVTQTPRYLIKTRGQQVTLSCSPISGHRSVSWYQQTPGQGLQFLFEYFSETQRNKGNFPGRFSGRQFSNSRSEMNVSTLELGDSALYLCASSQIGQGSETQYFGPGTRLLVL.

The rearrangement uses TRBV5-1 and TRBJ1-2, with TRBD1 identical over 7 bases. The germline CDR1 and CDR2 sequences are SGHRS and YFSETQ. The J segment lost 1 base and the V segment lost 5 bases, leaving 8 bases of the junction unmatched. The CDR3 consists of 15 residues. The CDR3 is CASSPTGAYNYGYTF. In nucleotides, the CDR3 is TGCGCCAGCAGTCCAACAGGGGCCTATAACTATGGCTACACCTTC. The whole variable domain, filled in from reference TRBV5-1 and TRBJ1-2, reads KAGVTQTPRYLIKTRGQQVTLSCSPISGHRSVSWYQQTPGQGLQFLFEYFSETQRNKGNFPGRFSGRQFSNSRSEMNVSTLELGDSALYLCASSPTGAYNYGYTFGSGTRLTVV.

The chain joins TRBV5-1 to TRBJ2-2; 8 nucleotides line up with TRBD1. Germline assignment: CDR1 SGHRS and CDR2 YFSETQ. The CDR3 is made up of 15 amino acids. V was pared by 1 base and J by 5 bases, with 4 bases of the junction left unmatched. CDR3 nucleotides: TGCGCCAGCAGCTTGATTACAGGGGGGACCGGGGAGCTGTTTTTT. This encodes CASSLITGGTGELFF.

The genes are TRBV18 and TRBJ1-5; D uncertain. The V gene lost 3 bases and the J gene lost 5 bases, with 8 bases spanning the gap. Germline V lookup: CDR1 KGHSH, CDR2 LQKENI. The CDR3 totals 13 residues. This CDR3 reads CASSPSEYQPQHF. The CDR3 DNA sequence: TGTGCCAGCTCACCCTCCGAGTATCAGCCCCAGCATTTT.

The chain joins TRBV9 to TRBJ1-6; TRBD1 agrees at 8 bases. Looked up from germline, CDR1 is SGDLS and CDR2 is YYNGEE. The J segment lost 9 bases and the V segment lost 3 bases, leaving 8 bases of the junction unmatched. The CDR3 loop spans 15 amino acids. CDR3 bases: TGTGCCAGCAGCGGGGGAACAGGGGGGACTTCACCCCTCCACTTT. Its translation is CASSGGTGGTSPLHF.

This clone appeared once. The J gene is TRBJ1-1, the V gene TRBV29-1, with D maybe TRBD1 (6 bases). Germline assignment: CDR1 SQVTM and CDR2 ANQGSEA. The CDR3 length is 13 residues. Trimming removed 4 bases at V and 4 bases at J, with 13 bases between. The CDR3 here is CSVGRGASTEAFF. CDR3 DNA: TGCAGCGTTGGTCGGGGGGCTTCCACTGAAGCTTTCTTT.

The chain couples TRBV23-1 to TRBJ1-2; D is unclear. TRBV23-1 is identified as an open reading frame with a role that is uncertain. This CDR3 contains 12 residues. The CDR3 DNA reads as TGCCCGGGCCTACAGCGGAACTATGGCTACACCTTC. Translation: CPGLQRNYGYTF.